Each of the 8 T cell receptor beta chains below was sequenced from the same sample in a study of shared clonotypes between healthy human individuals. The protocol was immunoSEQ multiplex PCR, while the TCRdb copy is restricted to in-frame clones and leaves out a portion. The sample yields 1,100,000 or so clones, around 82% seen once. Sequencing was done on a sample of memory CD4+ T cells from PBMCs. The subset: CD45RA-negative fraction. These receptors all stem from a man between 18 and 29 years old in good health. Some clones in this sample may be carry-over from other donors' samples.

The DNA of the CDR3 is TGTGCCAGCAGCAACATGCAGGCGGGGGAGCTGTTTTTT. This encodes CASSNMQAGELFF. The chain recombines TRBV11-2 with TRBJ2-2; D gene ambiguous. The CDR3 consists of 13 residues. Trimming cost V 5 bases and J 8 bases, with 12 bases left between them. Looked up from germline, CDR1 is SGHAT and CDR2 is FQNNGV. Variable domain in full (rest from reference TRBV11-2 and TRBJ2-2): EAGVAQSPRYKIIEKRQSVAFWCNPISGHATLYWYQQILGQGPKLLIQFQNNGVVDDSQLPKDRFSAERLKGVDSTLKIQPAKLEDSAVYLCASSNMQAGELFFGEGSRLTVL.

This chain joins TRBV28 and TRBJ2-1; D is uncertain. This CDR3 spans 11 amino acids. Germline V gene data show CDR1 as MDHEN and CDR2 as SYDVKM. V lost 6 bases and J lost 8, with 8 bases in between. The CDR3 sequence is CASRFEYEQFF. In DNA, the CDR3 is TGTGCCAGCAGGTTCGAGTATGAGCAGTTCTTC.

J is TRBJ2-5 and V is TRBV28, with 7 bases lining up with TRBD2. J was trimmed by 5 bases and V by 4 bases; bases with no gene match: 10. The CDR3 totals 15 residues. In germline, CDR1 is MDHEN, CDR2 SYDVKM. The CDR3 nucleotides read TGTGCCAGCAGTTATCGACTGAGCGGGACCGAGACCCAGTACTTC. It codes for CASSYRLSGTETQYF.

V is TRBV2 and J is TRBJ2-2; 9 bases map to TRBD1. V was clipped by 7 bases and J by 5 bases; unmatched bases: 8. The germline gives CDR1 SNHLY, CDR2 FYNNEI. This CDR3 region has 15 residues. The CDR3 is CASTTTGGGTGELFF. In DNA, the CDR3 is TGTGCCAGCACCACGACAGGGGGAGGGACCGGGGAGCTGTTTTTT.

The chain couples TRBV19 to TRBJ2-1, with 10 bases aligning to TRBD1. Germline assignment: CDR1 LNHDA and CDR2 SQIVND (reference sequence). The J segment lost 5 bases and the V segment lost 5 bases, leaving 9 bases of the junction unmatched. CDR3 length: 16 residues. As DNA, the CDR3 is TGTGCCAGTAGTTTGCCCGGGACAGGGGTACACAATGAGCAGTTCTTC. The encoded protein is CASSLPGTGVHNEQFF.

The rearrangement joins TRBV30 to TRBJ2-7; D remains unclear. Deletions cut 4 bases from V and 6 bases from J, with 19 bases between. This CDR3 contains 14 residues. Germline assignment: CDR1 GTSNPN and CDR2 SVGIG (reference sequence). CDR3 protein: CAWNHKTRAGEQYF. Written as DNA, the CDR3 is TGTGCCTGGAACCACAAAACCCGGGCAGGCGAGCAGTACTTC.

The CDR3 spells CAWSRGTGGTQPQHF. The CDR3 DNA follows: TGTGCCTGGAGTAGGGGGACAGGGGGCACTCAGCCCCAGCATTTT. The V and J genes are TRBV30 and TRBJ1-5, with 12 bases matching TRBD1. The CDR3 is 15 amino acids. Germline V CDR1 and CDR2: GTSNPN, SVGIG (reference sequence). Germline trimming cut 2 bases from V and 6 bases from J; bases unmatched to any gene: 5.

J is TRBJ2-5 and V is TRBV7-9; 15 nucleotides agree with TRBD2. Germline V lookup: CDR1 SEHNR, CDR2 FQNEAQ (reference sequence). Trimming removed 5 bases from V and 4 bases from J; junction bases left unmatched: 8. The CDR3 sequence is 17 residues long. The CDR3 reads CASSPRWTSGRGETQYF. As DNA, the CDR3 is TGTGCCAGCAGCCCAAGGTGGACTAGCGGGAGGGGAGAGACCCAGTACTTC. The full variable domain, rest sourced from reference TRBV7-9 and TRBJ2-5, is DTGVSQNPRHKITKRGQNVTFRCDPISEHNRLYWYRQTLGQGPEFLTYFQNEAQLEKSRLLSDRFSAERPKGSFSTLEIQRTEQGDSAMYLCASSPRWTSGRGETQYFGPGTRLLVL.